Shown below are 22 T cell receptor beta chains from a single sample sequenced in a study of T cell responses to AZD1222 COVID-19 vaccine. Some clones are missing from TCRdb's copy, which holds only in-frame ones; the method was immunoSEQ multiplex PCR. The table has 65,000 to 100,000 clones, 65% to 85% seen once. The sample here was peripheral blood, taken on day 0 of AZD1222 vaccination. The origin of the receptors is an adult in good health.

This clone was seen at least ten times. CDR3 protein: CASSQKGPYSNQPQHF. Written as DNA, the CDR3 is TGTGCCAGCAGCCAGAAAGGGCCGTATAGCAATCAGCCCCAGCATTTT. The rearrangement joins TRBV3-1 (or the pseudogene TRBV3-2) to TRBJ1-5, with no clear D. The CDR3 covers 16 residues. Per germline, CDR1 LGHDT and CDR2 YNNKEL (reference sequence). Trimming cost V 3 bases and J 0 bases, with 12 bases left between them.

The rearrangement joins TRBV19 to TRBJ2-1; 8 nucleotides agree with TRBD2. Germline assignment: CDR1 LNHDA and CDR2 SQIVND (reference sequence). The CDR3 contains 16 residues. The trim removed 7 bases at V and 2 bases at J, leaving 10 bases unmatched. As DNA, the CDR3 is TGTGCCAGTATGGTCGGCGGGGGGAGGACCTACAATGAGCAGTTCTTC. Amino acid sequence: CASMVGGGRTYNEQFF.

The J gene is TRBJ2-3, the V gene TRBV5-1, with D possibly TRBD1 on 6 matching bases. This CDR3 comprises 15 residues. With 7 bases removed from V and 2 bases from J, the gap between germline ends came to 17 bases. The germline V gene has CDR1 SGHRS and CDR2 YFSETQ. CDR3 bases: TGCGCCAGCCGCATACAGGGAAACCCCACAGATACGCAGTATTTT. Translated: CASRIQGNPTDTQYF.

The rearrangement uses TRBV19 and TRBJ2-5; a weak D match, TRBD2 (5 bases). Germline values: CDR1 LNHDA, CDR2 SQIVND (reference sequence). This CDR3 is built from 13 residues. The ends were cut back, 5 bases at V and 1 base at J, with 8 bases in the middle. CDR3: CASSRGFQETQYF. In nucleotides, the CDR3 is TGTGCCAGTAGTCGGGGTTTCCAAGAGACCCAGTACTTC.

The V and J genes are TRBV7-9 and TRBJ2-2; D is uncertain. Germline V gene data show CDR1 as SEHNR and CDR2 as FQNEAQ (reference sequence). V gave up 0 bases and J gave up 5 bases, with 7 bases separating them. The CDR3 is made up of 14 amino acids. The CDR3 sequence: CASSLAGRTGELFF. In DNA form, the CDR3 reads TGTGCCAGCAGCTTAGCAGGGCGGACCGGGGAGCTGTTTTTT.

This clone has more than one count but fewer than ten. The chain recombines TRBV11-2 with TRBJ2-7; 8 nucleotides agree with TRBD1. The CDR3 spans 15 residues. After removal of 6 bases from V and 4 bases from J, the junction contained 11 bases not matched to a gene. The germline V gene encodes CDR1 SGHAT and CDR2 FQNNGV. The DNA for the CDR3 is TGTGCCAGCAGGTATTACCGGGACAGGAGATACGAGCAGTACTTC. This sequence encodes CASRYYRDRRYEQYF.

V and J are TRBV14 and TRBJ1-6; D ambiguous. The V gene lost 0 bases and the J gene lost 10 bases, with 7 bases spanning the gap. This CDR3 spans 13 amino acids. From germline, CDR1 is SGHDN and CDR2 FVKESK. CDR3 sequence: CASSQDLVSPLHF. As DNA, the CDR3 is TGTGCCAGCAGCCAAGACCTGGTCTCACCCCTCCACTTT.

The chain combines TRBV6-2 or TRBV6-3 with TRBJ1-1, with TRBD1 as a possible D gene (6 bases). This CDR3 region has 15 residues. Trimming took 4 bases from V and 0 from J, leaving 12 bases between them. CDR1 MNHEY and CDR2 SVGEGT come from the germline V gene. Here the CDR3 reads CASSSRQDMNTEAFF. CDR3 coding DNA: TGTGCCAGCAGTTCTCGACAGGATATGAACACTGAAGCTTTCTTT.

The CDR3 DNA reads as TGTGCCAGCAAAGGGCAGGGGTCGCGAACCGGGGAGCTGTTTTTT. Protein: CASKGQGSRTGELFF. The chain uses TRBV2 and TRBJ2-2; possible D gene TRBD1, 6 bases. Germline CDR1 is SNHLY and CDR2 is FYNNEI. The V end was cut by 7 bases, the J end by 5 bases, with 17 bases between. This CDR3 is built from 15 residues.

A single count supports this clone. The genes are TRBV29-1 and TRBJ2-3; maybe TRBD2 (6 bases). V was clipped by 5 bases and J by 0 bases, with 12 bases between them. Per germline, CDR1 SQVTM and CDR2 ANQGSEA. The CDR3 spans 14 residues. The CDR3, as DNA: TGCAGCGTTCTAGCGCCGACTAGCACAGATACGCAGTATTTT. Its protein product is CSVLAPTSTDTQYF.

The CDR3 here is CASSSAGQAGGYTF. The CDR3 DNA follows: TGTGCCAGTTCATCTGCAGGACAGGCTGGTGGCTACACCTTC. The chain combines TRBV28 with TRBJ1-2; 7 bases map to TRBD1. V lost 9 bases to trimming and J lost 7 bases; unmatched junction nucleotides: 14. From germline, CDR1 is MDHEN and CDR2 SYDVKM. The CDR3 runs to 14 residues.

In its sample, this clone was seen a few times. CDR3 sequence (DNA): TGTGCCAGCAGCTCCCGACAGGGAGGCTATGGCTACACCTTC. This sequence encodes CASSSRQGGYGYTF. V usage is TRBV7-2 and J usage is TRBJ1-2; 7 positions agree with TRBD1. The CDR3 contains 14 residues. J lost 4 bases, V lost 4 bases, and 6 bases had no gene match. CDR1 and CDR2 from the germline V gene are SGHTA and FQGNSA.

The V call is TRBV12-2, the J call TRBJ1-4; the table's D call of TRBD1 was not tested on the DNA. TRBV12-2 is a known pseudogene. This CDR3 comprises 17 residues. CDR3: CASRSGPRDITNEKLFF. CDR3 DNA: TGTGCAAGTCGCTCAGGTCCCCGGGACATAACTAATGAAAAACTGTTTTTT.

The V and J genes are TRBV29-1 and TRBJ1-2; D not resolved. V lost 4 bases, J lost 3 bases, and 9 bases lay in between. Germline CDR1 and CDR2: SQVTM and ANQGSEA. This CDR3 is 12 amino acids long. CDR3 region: CSVGEGDYGYTF. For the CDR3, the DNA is TGCAGCGTTGGCGAGGGTGACTATGGCTACACCTTC.

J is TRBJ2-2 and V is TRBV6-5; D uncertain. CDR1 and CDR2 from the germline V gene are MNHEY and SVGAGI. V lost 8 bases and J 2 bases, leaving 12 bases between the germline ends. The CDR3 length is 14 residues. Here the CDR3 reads CASRGQVNTGELFF. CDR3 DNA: TGTGCCAGCCGCGGTCAGGTCAACACCGGGGAGCTGTTTTTT.

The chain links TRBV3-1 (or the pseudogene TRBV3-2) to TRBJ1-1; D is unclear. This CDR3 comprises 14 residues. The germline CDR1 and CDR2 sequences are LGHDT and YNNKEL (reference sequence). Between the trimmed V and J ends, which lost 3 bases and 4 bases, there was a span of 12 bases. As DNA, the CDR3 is TGTGCCAGCAGCCAGGTAGCAAGTGGCACTGAAGCTTTCTTT. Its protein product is CASSQVASGTEAFF.

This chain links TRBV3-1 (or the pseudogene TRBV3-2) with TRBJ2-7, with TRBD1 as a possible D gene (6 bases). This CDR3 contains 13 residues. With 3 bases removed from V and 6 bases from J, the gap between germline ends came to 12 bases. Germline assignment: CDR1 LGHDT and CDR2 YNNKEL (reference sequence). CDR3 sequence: CASSQGHRFEQYF. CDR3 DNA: TGTGCCAGCAGCCAGGGACATCGTTTCGAGCAGTACTTC.

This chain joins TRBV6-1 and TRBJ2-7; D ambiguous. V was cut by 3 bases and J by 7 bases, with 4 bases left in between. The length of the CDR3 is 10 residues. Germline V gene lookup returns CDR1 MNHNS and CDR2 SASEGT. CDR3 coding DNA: TGTGCCAGCAGTGATTTAGAGCAGTACTTC. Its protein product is CASSDLEQYF.

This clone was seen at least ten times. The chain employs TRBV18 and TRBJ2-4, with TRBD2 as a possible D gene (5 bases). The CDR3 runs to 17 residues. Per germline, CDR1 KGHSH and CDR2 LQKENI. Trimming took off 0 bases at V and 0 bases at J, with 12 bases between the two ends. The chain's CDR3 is CASSPPILDGAKNIQYF. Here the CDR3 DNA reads TGTGCCAGCTCACCACCGATACTAGACGGAGCCAAAAACATTCAGTACTTC.

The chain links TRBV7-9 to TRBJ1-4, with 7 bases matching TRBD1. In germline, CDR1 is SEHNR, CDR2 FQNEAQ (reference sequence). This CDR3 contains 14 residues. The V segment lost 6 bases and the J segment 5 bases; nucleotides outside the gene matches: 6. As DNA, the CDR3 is TGTGCCAGCAGTCAGGGGGGGGCGAATGAAAAACTGTTTTTT. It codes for CASSQGGANEKLFF. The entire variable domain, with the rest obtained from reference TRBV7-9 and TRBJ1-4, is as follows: DTGVSQNPRHKITKRGQNVTFRCDPISEHNRLYWYRQTLGQGPEFLTYFQNEAQLEKSRLLSDRFSAERPKGSFSTLEIQRTEQGDSAMYLCASSQGGANEKLFFGSGTQLSVL.

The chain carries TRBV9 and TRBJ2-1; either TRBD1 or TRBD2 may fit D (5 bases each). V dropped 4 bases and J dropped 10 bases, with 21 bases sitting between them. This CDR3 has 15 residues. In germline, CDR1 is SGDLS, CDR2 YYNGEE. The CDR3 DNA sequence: TGTGCCAGCAGCACTAAAACGGGTAGCTGGGGGGAGCAGTTCTTC. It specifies CASSTKTGSWGEQFF.

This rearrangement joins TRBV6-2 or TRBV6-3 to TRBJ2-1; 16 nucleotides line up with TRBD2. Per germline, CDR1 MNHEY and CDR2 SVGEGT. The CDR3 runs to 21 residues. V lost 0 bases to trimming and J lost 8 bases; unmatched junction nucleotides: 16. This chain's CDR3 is CASSYSRGFAPGLAGGHEQFF. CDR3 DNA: TGTGCCAGCAGTTACTCGAGAGGGTTCGCCCCGGGACTAGCGGGAGGGCATGAGCAGTTCTTC.